A selection of T cell receptor beta chains follows, all from one sample in a study of shared clonotypes between healthy human individuals. The table came from immunoSEQ multiplex PCR; TCRdb's copy has only in-frame clones and leaves some out. Here the sample spans about 600,000 clones, 97% being singletons. Sequencing was carried out using naive CD4+ T cells sorted from blood. All receptors come from a woman aged 25-40 years in good health. Each CDR3 is given with its conserved first and last residue. A D gene is named only where the DNA matches it firmly. Not every row has a clone size; where given, it reads once, few, many or a size class.

j_call clone_size v_call d_call cdr3_aa cdr3_nt
TRBJ1-5 - TRBV7-9 - CASSFTEDQPQHF TGTGCCAGCAGCTTTACAGAGGATCAGCCCCAGCATTTT
TRBJ1-1 - TRBV27 - CASRPTQVSIEAFF TGTGCCAGCAGACCAACTCAGGTATCAATTGAAGCTTTCTTT
TRBJ2-5 - TRBV30 TRBD2 CAWSATRTSGYQETQYF TGTGCCTGGAGTGCGACGAGGACTAGCGGGTACCAAGAGACCCAGTACTTC
TRBJ2-2 - TRBV6-1 - CAIQGALGITGELFF TGTGCCATACAAGGGGCCCTGGGGATCACCGGGGAGCTGTTTTTT
TRBJ2-2 - TRBV4-2 TRBD2 CASSQEVLASGRPPGELFF TGTGCCAGCAGCCAAGAAGTATTGGCAAGCGGGAGGCCGCCCGGGGAGCTGTTTTTT
TRBJ1-2 - TRBV5-1 - CASSLGWDGYTF TGCGCCAGCAGCTTGGGTTGGGATGGCTACACCTTC
TRBJ2-1 - TRBV7-2 TRBD2 CASSSGLASNEQFF TGTGCCAGCAGCTCTGGACTAGCGTCAAATGAGCAGTTCTTC
TRBJ2-7 - TRBV6-1 TRBD2 CASSEIFSGSSYEQYF TGTGCCAGCAGTGAAATTTTTAGCGGGAGCTCCTACGAGCAGTACTTC
TRBJ2-1 - TRBV6-1 - CASSENERNSYNEQFF TGTGCCAGCAGTGAAAACGAGCGGAACTCCTACAATGAGCAGTTCTTC
TRBJ1-2 - TRBV5-6 TRBD1 CASSLGQSNYGYTF TGTGCCAGCAGCCTGGGACAGTCTAACTATGGCTACACCTTC
TRBJ2-5 - TRBV2 - CASSEGETGLQETQYF TGTGCCAGCAGTGAAGGGGAGACAGGACTTCAAGAGACCCAGTACTTC
TRBJ2-2 - TRBV18 TRBD2 CASSRTSGNTGELFF TGTGCCAGCTCACGAACTAGCGGGAACACCGGGGAGCTGTTTTTT
TRBJ1-1 - TRBV5-6 TRBD1 CASSTGARMNTEAFF TGTGCCAGCAGTACAGGGGCCAGAATGAACACTGAAGCTTTCTTT
TRBJ1-2 - TRBV28 - CASRLLGYGYTF TGTGCCAGCAGGCTACTCGGGTATGGCTACACCTTC
TRBJ2-7 - TRBV5-1 TRBD1 CASSPQGVSSYEQYF TGCGCCAGCAGCCCCCAGGGGGTTAGCTCCTACGAGCAGTACTTC
TRBJ2-7 - TRBV4-1 - CASSQRTELPYEQYF TGCGCCAGCAGCCAACGGACGGAATTACCCTACGAGCAGTACTTC
TRBJ2-3 - TRBV6-1 TRBD2 CASSDRGGEGTDTQYF TGTGCCAGCAGTGACCGGGGGGGCGAGGGCACAGATACGCAGTATTTT
TRBJ1-3 - TRBV5-1 - CASSLDPSSGNTIYF TGCGCCAGCAGCTTGGACCCGAGCTCTGGAAACACCATATATTTT
TRBJ2-1 - TRBV15 - CATSRWADEQFF TGTGCCACCAGCAGATGGGCCGATGAGCAGTTCTTC
TRBJ2-2 - TRBV5-1 TRBD1 CASSLVGTETGELFF TGCGCCAGCAGCTTGGTAGGGACAGAGACCGGGGAGCTGTTTTTT
TRBJ2-7 once TRBV19 TRBD2 CASRALAGTPEQYF TGTGCCAGTAGGGCACTAGCGGGGACCCCGGAGCAGTACTTC
TRBJ2-3 - TRBV28 - CASSLWDTDTQYF TGTGCCAGCAGTTTATGGGACACAGATACGCAGTATTTT
TRBJ2-4 - TRBV7-3 - CASSPGPGAKNIQYF TGTGCCAGCAGCCCGGGACCCGGAGCCAAAAACATTCAGTACTTC
TRBJ1-5 - TRBV2 - CASSAAAGNQPQHF TGTGCCAGCAGTGCGGCGGCGGGCAATCAGCCCCAGCATTTT
TRBJ2-7 - TRBV5-1 TRBD2 CASSPTEKTSGRSRKSYEQYF TGCGCCAGCAGCCCAACAGAGAAGACTAGCGGGAGGTCCAGGAAGTCCTACGAGCAGTACTTC
TRBJ2-1 - TRBV4-1 TRBD2 CASSPRTSGSVMGNEQFF TGCGCCAGCAGCCCCCGGACTAGCGGGAGTGTAATGGGCAATGAGCAGTTCTTC
TRBJ2-3 - TRBV2 - CASSDELPVDTQYF TGTGCCAGCAGTGACGAACTTCCAGTAGATACGCAGTATTTT
TRBJ2-2 - TRBV6-5 TRBD2 CASRKAGPTGELFF TGTGCCAGCAGGAAAGCGGGACCCACCGGGGAGCTGTTTTTT
TRBJ2-1 - TRBV7-6 - CASSRHGGSSYNEQFF TGTGCCAGCAGTCGTCATGGGGGGTCTTCCTACAATGAGCAGTTCTTC
TRBJ1-2 - TRBV5-1 - CASSLAPPRGYYGYTF TGCGCCAGCAGCTTGGCCCCCCCCCGCGGGTACTATGGCTACACCTTC
TRBJ2-2 - TRBV7-3 - CASSLFGGLTGELFF TGTGCCAGCAGCTTATTTGGGGGCCTCACCGGGGAGCTGTTTTTT
TRBJ2-6 - TRBV5-4 - CASSFDSGANVLTF TGTGCCAGCAGCTTTGACTCTGGGGCCAACGTCCTGACTTTC
TRBJ1-3 - TRBV29-1 TRBD1 CSVGQVFPIYF TGCAGCGTGGGACAGGTTTTCCCCATATATTTT
TRBJ2-3 - TRBV7-2 - CASSLAGVRTDTQYF TGTGCCAGCAGCTTAGCGGGAGTTCGCACAGATACGCAGTATTTT
TRBJ2-7 once TRBV27 TRBD2 CASSPLAGAGYEQYF TGTGCCAGCAGCCCACTAGCGGGAGCGGGATACGAGCAGTACTTC
TRBJ1-2 - TRBV19 - CASSPPGGYTF TGTGCCAGTAGTCCCCCTGGGGGCTACACCTTC
TRBJ1-2 - TRBV5-6 TRBD1 CASSSPDRDSYGYTF TGTGCCAGCAGCTCCCCGGACAGGGACTCCTATGGCTACACCTTC
TRBJ1-1 - TRBV27 - CASSPQGKRVNTEAFF TGTGCCAGCAGTCCTCAGGGAAAGAGGGTGAACACTGAAGCTTTCTTT
TRBJ2-7 - TRBV11-3 TRBD1 CASSLGTGIEQYF TGTGCCAGCAGCTTAGGGACAGGGATCGAGCAGTACTTC